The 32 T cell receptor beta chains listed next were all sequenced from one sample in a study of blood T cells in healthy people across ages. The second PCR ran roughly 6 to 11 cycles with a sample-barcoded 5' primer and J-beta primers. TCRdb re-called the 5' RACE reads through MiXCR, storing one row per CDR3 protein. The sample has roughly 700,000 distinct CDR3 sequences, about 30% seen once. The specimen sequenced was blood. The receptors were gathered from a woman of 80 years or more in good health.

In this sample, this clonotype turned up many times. For the CDR3, the DNA is TGTGCCAGCAGTTTCCGGACGGCAGCTAACTATGGCTACACCTTC. Translated, it gives CASSFRTAANYGYTF. The V and J genes are TRBV28 and TRBJ1-2, with D unresolved. Trimming shortened V by 3 bases and J by 0 bases, and 11 bases separated the two germline ends. CDR3 length: 15 residues. Germline V CDR1 and CDR2: MDHEN, SYDVKM.

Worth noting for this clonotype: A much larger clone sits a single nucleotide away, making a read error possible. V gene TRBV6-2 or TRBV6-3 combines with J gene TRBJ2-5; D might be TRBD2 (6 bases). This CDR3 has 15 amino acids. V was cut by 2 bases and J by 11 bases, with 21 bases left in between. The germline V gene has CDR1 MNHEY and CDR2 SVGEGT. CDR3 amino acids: CASSYRGLQNNEQYF. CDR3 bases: TGTGCCAGCAGTTACAGAGGACTACAAAACAATGAGCAGTACTTC.

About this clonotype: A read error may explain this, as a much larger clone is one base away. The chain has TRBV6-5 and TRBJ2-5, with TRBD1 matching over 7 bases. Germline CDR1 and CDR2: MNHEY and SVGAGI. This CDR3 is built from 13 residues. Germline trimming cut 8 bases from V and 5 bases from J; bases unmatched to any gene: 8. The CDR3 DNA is TGTGCCAGCGGGAGACAGGGAGAGGAGACCCAGTACTTC. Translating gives CASGRQGEETQYF.

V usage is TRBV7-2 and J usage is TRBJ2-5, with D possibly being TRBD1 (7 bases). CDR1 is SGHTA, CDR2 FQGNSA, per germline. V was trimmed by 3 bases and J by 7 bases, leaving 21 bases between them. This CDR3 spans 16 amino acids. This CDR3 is CASSFGGTARKGTQYF. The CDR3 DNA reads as TGTGCCAGCAGCTTCGGCGGGACAGCGAGGAAGGGGACCCAGTACTTC.

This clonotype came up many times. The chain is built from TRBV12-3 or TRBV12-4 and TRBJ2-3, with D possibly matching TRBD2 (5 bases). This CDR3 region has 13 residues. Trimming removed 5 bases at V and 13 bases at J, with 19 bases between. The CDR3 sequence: CASSTRGLENKYF. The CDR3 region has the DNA TGTGCCAGCAGTACCCGCGGACTCGAAAATAAGTATTTT.

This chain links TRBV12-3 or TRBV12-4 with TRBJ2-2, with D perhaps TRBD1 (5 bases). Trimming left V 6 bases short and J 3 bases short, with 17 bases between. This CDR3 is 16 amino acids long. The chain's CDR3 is CASSQWAGLDTGELFF. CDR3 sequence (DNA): TGTGCCAGCAGCCAATGGGCAGGGCTGGACACCGGGGAGCTGTTTTTT.

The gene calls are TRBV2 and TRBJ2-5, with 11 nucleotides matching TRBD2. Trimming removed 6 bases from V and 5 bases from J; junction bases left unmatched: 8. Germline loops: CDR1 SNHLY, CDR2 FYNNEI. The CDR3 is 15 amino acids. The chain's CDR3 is CASRDSGRGVETQYF. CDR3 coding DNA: TGTGCCAGCAGAGATAGCGGGAGGGGCGTGGAGACCCAGTACTTC.

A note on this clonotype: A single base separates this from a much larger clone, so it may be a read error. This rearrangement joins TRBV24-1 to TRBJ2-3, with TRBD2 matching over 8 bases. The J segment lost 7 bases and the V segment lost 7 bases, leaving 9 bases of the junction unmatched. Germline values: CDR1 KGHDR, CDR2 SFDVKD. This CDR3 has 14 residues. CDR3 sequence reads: CATRDPGGANTQYF. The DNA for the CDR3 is TGTGCCACCAGGGACCCCGGGGGGGCGAATACGCAGTATTTT.

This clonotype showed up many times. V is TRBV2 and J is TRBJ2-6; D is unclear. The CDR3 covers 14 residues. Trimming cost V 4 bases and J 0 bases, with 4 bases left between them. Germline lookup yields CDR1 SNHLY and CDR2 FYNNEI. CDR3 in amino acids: CASSGVSGANVLTF. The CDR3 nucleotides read TGTGCCAGCAGTGGAGTCTCTGGGGCCAACGTCCTGACTTTC.

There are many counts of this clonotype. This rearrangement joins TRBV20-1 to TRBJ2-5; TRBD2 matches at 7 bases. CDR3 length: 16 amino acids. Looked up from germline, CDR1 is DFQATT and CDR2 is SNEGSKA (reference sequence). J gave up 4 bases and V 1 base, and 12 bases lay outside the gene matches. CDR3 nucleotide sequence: TGCAGTGCTAGAGCTCCTAGCGGAGGAGAAGGAGAGACCCAGTACTTC. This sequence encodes CSARAPSGGEGETQYF.

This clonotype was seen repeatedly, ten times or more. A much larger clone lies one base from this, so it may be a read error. The CDR3 sequence: CSGGTSHNEQFF. DNA of the CDR3: TGCAGTGGCGGGACTAGCCACAATGAGCAGTTCTTC. The chain joins TRBV20-1 to TRBJ2-1; 9 bases map to TRBD2. Per germline, CDR1 DFQATT and CDR2 SNEGSKA (reference sequence). This CDR3 is 12 amino acids long. The V gene end was trimmed by 7 bases and the J gene end by 5 bases; junction bases not matched to a gene: 3.

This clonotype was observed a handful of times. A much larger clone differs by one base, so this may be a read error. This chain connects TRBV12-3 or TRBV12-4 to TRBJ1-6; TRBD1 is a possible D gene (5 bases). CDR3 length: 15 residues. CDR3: CASSLIGQGNSPRHF. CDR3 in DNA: TGTGCCAGCAGTTTAATCGGCCAGGGTAATTCACCCCGCCACTTT.

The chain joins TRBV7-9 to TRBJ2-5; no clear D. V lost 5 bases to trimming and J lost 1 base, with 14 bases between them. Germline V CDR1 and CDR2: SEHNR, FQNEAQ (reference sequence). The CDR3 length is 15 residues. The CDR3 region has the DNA TGTGCCAGCAGCCGTCTCGGTACACTCCAAGAGACCCAGTACTTC. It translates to CASSRLGTLQETQYF.

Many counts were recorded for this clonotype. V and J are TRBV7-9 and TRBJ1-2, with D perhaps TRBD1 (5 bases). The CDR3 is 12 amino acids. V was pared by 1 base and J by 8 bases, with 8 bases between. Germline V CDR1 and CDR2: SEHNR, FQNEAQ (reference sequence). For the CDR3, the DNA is TGTGCCAGCAGCTTAGGAACAGGAGGCTACACCTTC. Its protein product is CASSLGTGGYTF.

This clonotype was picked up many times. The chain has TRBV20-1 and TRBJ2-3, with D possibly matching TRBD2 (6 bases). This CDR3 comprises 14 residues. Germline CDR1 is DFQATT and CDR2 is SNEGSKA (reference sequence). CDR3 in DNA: TGCAGCGCAGCCCCCGGGGGTGGCACAGATACGCAGTATTTT. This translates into CSAAPGGGTDTQYF.

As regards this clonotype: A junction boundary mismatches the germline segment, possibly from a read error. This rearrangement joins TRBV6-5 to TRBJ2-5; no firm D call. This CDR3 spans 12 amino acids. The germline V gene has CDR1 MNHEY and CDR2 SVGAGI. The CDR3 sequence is CAGSSPVETQYF. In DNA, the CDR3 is TGTGCCGGCAGTTCCCCCGTGGAGACCCAGTACTTC.

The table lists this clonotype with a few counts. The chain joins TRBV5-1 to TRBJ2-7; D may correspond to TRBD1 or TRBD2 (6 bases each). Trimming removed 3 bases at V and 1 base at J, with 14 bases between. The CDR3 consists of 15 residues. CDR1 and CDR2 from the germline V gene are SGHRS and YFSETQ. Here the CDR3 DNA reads TGCGCCAGCAGCTCCCCCCCGGGGGCATCCTACGAGCAGTACTTC. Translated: CASSSPPGASYEQYF.

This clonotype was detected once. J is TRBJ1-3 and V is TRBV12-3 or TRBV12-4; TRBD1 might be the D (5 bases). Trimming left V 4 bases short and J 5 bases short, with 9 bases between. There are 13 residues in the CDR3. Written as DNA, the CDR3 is TGTGCCAGCAGTTCAGACAGACGAAACACCATATATTTT. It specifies CASSSDRRNTIYF.

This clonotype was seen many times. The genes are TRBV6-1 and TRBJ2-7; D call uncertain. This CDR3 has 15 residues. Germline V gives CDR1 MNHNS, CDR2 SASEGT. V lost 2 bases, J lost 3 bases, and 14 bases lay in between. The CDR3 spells CASSETTVRVYEQYF. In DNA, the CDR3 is TGTGCCAGCAGTGAAACCACAGTCAGAGTCTACGAGCAGTACTTC.

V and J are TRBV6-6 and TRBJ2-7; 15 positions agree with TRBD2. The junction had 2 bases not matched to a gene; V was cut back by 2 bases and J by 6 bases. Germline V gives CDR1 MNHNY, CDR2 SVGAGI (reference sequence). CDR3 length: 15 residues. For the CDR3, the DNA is TGTGCCAGCAGTTACGGGGGACTAGCGGGGGGCGAGCAGTACTTC. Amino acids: CASSYGGLAGGEQYF.

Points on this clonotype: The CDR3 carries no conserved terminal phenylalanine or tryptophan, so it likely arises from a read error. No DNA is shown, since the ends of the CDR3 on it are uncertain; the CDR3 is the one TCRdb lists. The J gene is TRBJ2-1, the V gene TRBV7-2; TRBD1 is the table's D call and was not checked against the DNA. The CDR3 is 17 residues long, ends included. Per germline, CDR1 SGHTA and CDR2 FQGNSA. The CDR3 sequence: CASSRPPASEGGYTFGS.

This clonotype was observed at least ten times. The CDR3 region is CSASVPSGANVLTF. CDR3 DNA sequence: TGCAGTGCTTCTGTCCCCTCTGGGGCCAACGTCCTGACTTTC. The rearrangement links TRBV20-1 to TRBJ2-6; D gene uncertain. There are 14 residues in the CDR3. Trimming removed 5 bases at V and 0 bases at J, with 8 bases between. Germline V lookup: CDR1 DFQATT, CDR2 SNEGSKA (reference sequence).

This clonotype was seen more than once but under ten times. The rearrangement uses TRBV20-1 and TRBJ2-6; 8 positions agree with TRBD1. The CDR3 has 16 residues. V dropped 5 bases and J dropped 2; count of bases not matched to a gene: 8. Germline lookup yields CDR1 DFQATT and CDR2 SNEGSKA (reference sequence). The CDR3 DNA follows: TGCAGTGCTTGGCAGGGGGCAAGTACTGGGGCCAACGTCCTGACTTTC. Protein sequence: CSAWQGASTGANVLTF.

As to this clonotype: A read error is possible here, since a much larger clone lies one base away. The CDR3 loop is CASSYSNSPDTQYF. The CDR3, as DNA: TGTGCCAGCAGTTACTCGAACAGCCCCGATACGCAGTATTTT. The gene calls are TRBV6-5 and TRBJ2-3; D unclear. Germline CDR1 MNHEY, CDR2 SVGAGI. V dropped 0 bases and J dropped 6 bases, with 10 bases sitting between them. The length of the CDR3 is 14 residues.

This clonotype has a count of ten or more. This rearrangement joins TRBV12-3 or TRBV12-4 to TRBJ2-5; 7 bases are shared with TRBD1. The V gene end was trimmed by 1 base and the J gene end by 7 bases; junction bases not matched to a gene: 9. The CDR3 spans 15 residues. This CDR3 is CASSLVRQGGMTQYF. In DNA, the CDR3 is TGTGCCAGCAGTTTAGTAAGACAGGGTGGTATGACCCAGTACTTC.

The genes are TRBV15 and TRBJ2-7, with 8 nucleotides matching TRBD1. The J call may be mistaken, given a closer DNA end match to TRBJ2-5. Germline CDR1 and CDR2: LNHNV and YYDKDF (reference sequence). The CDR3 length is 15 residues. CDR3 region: CATSSVDRVGETQYF. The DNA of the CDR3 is TGTGCCACCTCTTCCGTGGACAGGGTCGGAGAGACCCAGTACTTC.

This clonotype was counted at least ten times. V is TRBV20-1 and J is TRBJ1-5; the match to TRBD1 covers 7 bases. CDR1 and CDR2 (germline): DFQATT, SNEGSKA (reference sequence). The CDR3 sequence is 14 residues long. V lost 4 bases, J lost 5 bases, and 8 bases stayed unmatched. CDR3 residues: CSAKGDRRYQPQHF. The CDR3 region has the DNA TGCAGTGCTAAAGGGGACAGAAGGTATCAGCCCCAGCATTTT.

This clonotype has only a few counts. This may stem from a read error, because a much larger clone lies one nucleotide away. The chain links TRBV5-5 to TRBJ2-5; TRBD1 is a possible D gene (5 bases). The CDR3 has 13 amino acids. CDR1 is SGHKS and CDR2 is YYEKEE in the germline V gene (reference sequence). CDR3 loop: CAGSFAQGGTQYF. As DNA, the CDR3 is TGTGCCGGCAGCTTCGCCCAGGGCGGGACCCAGTACTTC.

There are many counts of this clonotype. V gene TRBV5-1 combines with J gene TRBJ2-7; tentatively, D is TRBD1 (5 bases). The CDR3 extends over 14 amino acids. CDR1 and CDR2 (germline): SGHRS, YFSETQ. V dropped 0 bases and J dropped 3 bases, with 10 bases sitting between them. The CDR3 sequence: CASSLGGTLYEQYF. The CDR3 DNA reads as TGCGCCAGCAGCTTGGGGGGCACTCTCTACGAGCAGTACTTC.

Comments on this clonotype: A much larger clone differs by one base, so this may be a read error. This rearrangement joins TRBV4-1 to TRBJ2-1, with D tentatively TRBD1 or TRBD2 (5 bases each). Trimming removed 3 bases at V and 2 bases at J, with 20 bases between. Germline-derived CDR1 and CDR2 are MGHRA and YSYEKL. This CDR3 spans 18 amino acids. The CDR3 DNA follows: TGCGCCAGCAGCCATCCGACGCGAGGGGTGAGCGCCTACAATGAGCAGTTCTTC. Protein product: CASSHPTRGVSAYNEQFF.

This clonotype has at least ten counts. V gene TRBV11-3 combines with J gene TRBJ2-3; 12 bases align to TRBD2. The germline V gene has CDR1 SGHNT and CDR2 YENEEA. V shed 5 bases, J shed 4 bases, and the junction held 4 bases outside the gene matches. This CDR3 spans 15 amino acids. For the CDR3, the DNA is TGTGCCAGCAGCCCCGGACTAGCGGGGCCAGATACGCAGTATTTT. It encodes CASSPGLAGPDTQYF.

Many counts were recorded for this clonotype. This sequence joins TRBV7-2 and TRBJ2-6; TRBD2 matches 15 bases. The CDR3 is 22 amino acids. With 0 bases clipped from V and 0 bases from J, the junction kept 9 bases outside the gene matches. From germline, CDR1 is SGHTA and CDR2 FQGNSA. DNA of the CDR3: TGTGCCAGCAGCTTAGCGGCGGGACTAGCGGGGGGTCGTAGCTCTGGGGCCAACGTCCTGACTTTC. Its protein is CASSLAAGLAGGRSSGANVLTF.